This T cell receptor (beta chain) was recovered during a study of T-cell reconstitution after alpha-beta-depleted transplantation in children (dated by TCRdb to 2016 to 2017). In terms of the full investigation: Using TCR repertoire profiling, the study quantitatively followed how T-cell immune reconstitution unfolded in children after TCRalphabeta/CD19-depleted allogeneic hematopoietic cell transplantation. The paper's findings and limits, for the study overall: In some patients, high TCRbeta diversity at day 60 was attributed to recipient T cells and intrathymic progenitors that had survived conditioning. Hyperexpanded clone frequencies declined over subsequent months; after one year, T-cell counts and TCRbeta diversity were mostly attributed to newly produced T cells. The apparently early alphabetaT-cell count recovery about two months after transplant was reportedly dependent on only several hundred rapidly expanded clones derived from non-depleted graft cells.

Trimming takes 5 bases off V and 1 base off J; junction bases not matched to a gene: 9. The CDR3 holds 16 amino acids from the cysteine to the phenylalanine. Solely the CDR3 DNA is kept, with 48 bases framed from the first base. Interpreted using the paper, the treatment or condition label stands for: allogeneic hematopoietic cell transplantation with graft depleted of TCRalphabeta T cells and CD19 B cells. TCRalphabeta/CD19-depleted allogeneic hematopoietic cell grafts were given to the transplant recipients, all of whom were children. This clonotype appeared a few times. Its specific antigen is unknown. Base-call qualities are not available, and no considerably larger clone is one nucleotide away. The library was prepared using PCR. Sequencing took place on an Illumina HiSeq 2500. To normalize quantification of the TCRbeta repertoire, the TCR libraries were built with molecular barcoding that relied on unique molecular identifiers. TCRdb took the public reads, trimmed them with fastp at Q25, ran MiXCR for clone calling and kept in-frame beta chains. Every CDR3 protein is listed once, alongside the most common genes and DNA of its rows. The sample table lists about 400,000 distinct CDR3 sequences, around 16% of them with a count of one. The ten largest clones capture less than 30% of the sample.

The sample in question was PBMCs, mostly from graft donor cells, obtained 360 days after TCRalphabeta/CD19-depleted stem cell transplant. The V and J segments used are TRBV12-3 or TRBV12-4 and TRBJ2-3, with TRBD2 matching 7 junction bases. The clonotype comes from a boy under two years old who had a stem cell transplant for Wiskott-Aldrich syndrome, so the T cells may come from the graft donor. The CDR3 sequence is CASSPPWGGGTDTQYF. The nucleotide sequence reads TGTGCCAGCAGTCCCCCGTGGGGGGGAGGCACAGATACGCAGTATTTT.